The clone carrying this T cell receptor (beta chain) was detected a few times. Its target is not known. The data originate from a study of T-cell reconstitution after alpha-beta-depleted transplantation in children. The CDR3 is 14 residues long. The V gene's germline CDR1 is DFQATT and CDR2 SNEGSKA (reference sequence). J was trimmed by 9 bases and V by 6 bases; bases with no gene match: 9. Study observations and caveats: At one year after transplant, newly produced T cells mostly accounted for T-cell counts and diversity. Surviving recipient T cells and thymic progenitors underlay high day-60 TCRbeta diversity in some patients. Alpha-beta T cells present about two months after transplant were reported to originate from several hundred expanded graft clones.

Unique molecular identifiers featured in how the TCRbeta library was prepared. TCRdb fed the PCR reads into MiXCR, producing one record per CDR3 protein. The sample lists 610,000 or so distinct CDR3 sequences; around 27% were seen once. The material sequenced was PBMCs, taken before TCRalphabeta/CD19-depleted stem cell transplant. The chain recombines TRBV20-1 with TRBJ2-1; 12 bases fit TRBD2. This TCR was sampled from a boy under two years old with Wiskott-Aldrich syndrome, due to receive a stem cell transplant. CDR3 sequence: CSAYSSGRAGEQFF. In DNA, the CDR3 is TGCAGTGCATATTCTAGCGGGAGGGCCGGTGAGCAGTTCTTC.